This entry concerns a single T cell receptor beta chain. The authors' processing: Reference gene primer amplification gave estimated nucleated cell counts. The repertoire was sequenced with immunoSEQ multiplex PCR; TCRdb's copy has only in-frame clones and lacks some. D and trimming were read from the DNA, whereas the V and J calls and clone size are those reported in that table. The sample yields fewer than 300,000 clones, 70% to 85% seen once. The data were taken from a study of blood T cell repertoires in COVID-19. About the research overall: Collection of acute and convalescent COVID-19 samples took place in the United States, Italy and Spain. The cDNA or gDNA used as material had been derived from T cells, B-cell-depleted T cells, or PBMCs.

Germline V lookup: CDR1 SNHLY, CDR2 FYNNEI. V shed 3 bases, J shed 4 bases, and the junction held 6 bases outside the gene matches. CDR3 length equals 15 residues. Material: peripheral blood. The J gene is TRBJ1-2, the V gene TRBV2; 9 bases are shared with TRBD1. This TCR derives from a woman of 80 years or more with acute or convalescent COVID-19. The CDR3, as DNA: TGTGCCAGCAGTGAGTCACGGACAGGGGTCTATGGCTACACCTTC. Its translation is CASSESRTGVYGYTF.